This T cell receptor (beta chain) was sequenced for a study of T-cell reconstitution after alpha-beta-depleted transplantation in children. As it was prepared, the TCRbeta library received unique molecular identifiers. One entry per CDR3 protein results from TCRdb running MiXCR on the PCR reads. The sample includes around 600,000 distinct CDR3 sequences, roughly 15% seen only once; the top ten take 1.1%. The sequence came from a human donor who donated a stem cell graft to a child with acute myeloid leukemia. This sample comprised PBMCs from the stem cell graft donor, obtained from the stem cell graft.

The CDR3 sequence is CATSREEGSVGLNAGNTIYF. DNA for the CDR3: TGTGCCACCAGCAGAGAAGAAGGATCTGTGGGGTTAAACGCCGGAAACACCATATATTTT. J is TRBJ1-3 and V is TRBV15, with D unclear. CDR3 length equals 20 residues. The germline V gene has CDR1 LNHNV and CDR2 YYDKDF (reference sequence). Between the trimmed V and J ends, which lost 0 bases and 4 bases, there was a span of 25 bases.